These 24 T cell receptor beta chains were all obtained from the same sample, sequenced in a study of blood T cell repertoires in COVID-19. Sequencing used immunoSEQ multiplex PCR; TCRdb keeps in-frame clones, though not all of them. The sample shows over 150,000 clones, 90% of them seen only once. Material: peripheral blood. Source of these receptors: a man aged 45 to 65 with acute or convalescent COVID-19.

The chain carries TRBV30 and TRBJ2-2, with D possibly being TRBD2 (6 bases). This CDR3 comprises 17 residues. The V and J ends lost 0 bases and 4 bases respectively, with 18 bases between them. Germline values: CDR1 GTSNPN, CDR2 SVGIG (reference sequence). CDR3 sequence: CAWSVRGSGGLTGELFF. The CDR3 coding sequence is TGTGCCTGGAGTGTACGGGGGAGTGGAGGTCTCACCGGGGAGCTGTTTTTT.

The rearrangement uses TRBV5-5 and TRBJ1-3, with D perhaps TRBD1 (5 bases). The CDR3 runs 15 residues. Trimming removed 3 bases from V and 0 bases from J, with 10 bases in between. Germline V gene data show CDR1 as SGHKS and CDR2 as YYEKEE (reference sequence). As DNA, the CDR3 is TGTGCCAGCAGCTCACAGGTCCTCTCTGGAAACACCATATATTTT. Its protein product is CASSSQVLSGNTIYF.

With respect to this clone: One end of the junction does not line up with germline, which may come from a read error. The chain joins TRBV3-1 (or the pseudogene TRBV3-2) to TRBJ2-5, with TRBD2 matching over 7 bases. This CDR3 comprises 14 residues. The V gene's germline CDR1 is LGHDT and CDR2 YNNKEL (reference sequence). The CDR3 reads CASRQDTGGETQYF. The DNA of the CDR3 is TGTGCCAGCAGACAAGACACCGGGGGGGAGACCCAGTACTTC.

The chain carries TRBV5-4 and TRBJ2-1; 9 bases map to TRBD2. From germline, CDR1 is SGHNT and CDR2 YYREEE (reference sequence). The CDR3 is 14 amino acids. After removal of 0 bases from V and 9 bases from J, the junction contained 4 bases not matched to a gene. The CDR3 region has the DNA TGTGCCAGCAGCTTGGGGGGACTAGCCGGTGAGCAGTTCTTC. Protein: CASSLGGLAGEQFF.

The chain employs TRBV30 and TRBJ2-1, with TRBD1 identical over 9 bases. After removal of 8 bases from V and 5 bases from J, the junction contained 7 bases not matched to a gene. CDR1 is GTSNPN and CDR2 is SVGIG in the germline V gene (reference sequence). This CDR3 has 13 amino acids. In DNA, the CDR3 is TGTGCCGGATACAGGGGGCTGGACAATGAGCAGTTCTTC. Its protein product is CAGYRGLDNEQFF.

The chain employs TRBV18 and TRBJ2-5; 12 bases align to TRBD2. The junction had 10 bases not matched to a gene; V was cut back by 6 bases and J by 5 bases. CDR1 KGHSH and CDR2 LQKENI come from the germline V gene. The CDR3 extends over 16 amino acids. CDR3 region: CASSRLAGVKAETQYF. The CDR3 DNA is TGTGCCAGCTCGCGACTAGCGGGAGTTAAGGCGGAGACCCAGTACTTC.

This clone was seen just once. The CDR3 region is CASSLRGTSGRTEETQYF. In DNA, the CDR3 is TGTGCCAGCAGCTTAAGGGGGACTAGCGGGAGGACCGAAGAGACCCAGTACTTC. This chain connects TRBV7-9 to TRBJ2-5, with TRBD2 matching over 15 bases. J lost 3 bases, V lost 2 bases, and 7 bases had no gene match. Germline V CDR1 and CDR2: SEHNR, FQNEAQ (reference sequence). This CDR3 is 18 amino acids long.

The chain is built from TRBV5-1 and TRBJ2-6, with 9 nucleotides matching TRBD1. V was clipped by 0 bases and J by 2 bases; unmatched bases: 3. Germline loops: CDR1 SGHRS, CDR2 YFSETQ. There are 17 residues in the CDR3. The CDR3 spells CASSLDTGGAGANVLTF. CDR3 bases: TGCGCCAGCAGCTTGGATACAGGGGGCGCTGGGGCCAACGTCCTGACTTTC.

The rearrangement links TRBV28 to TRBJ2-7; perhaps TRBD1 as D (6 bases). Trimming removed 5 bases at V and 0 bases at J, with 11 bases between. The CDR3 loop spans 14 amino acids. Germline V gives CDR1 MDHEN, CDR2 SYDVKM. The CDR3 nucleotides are TGTGCCAGCAGTCTACAGGGTATCTCCTACGAGCAGTACTTC. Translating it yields CASSLQGISYEQYF.

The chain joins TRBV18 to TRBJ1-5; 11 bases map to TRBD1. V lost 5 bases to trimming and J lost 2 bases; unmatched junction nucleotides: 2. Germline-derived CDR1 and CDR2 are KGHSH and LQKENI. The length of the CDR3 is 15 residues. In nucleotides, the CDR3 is TGTGCCAGCTCATCGGGACAGGGGGGCAATCAGCCCCAGCATTTT. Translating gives CASSSGQGGNQPQHF.

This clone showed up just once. The CDR3 spells CSVEPTMGDRRLSNYGYTF. In DNA form, the CDR3 reads TGCAGCGTTGAACCCACCATGGGGGACAGGAGACTATCTAACTATGGCTACACCTTC. The chain carries TRBV29-1 and TRBJ1-2; 8 bases align to TRBD1. Trimming took 2 bases from V and 0 from J; bases not matched to a gene: 17. Germline V gene data show CDR1 as SQVTM and CDR2 as ANQGSEA. This CDR3 contains 19 residues. The entire variable domain, with the rest obtained from reference TRBV29-1 and TRBJ1-2, is as follows: SAVISQKPSRDICQRGTSLTIQCQVDSQVTMMFWYRQQPGQSLTLIATANQGSEATYESGFVIDKFPISRPNLTFSTLTVSNMSPEDSSIYLCSVEPTMGDRRLSNYGYTFGSGTRLTVV.

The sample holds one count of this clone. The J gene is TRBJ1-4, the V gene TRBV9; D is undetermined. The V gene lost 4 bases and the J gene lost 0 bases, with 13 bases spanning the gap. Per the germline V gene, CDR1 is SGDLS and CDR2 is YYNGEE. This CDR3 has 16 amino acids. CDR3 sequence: CASSSRPGATNEKLFF. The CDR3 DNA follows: TGTGCCAGCAGCTCCCGGCCGGGTGCAACTAATGAAAAACTGTTTTTT.

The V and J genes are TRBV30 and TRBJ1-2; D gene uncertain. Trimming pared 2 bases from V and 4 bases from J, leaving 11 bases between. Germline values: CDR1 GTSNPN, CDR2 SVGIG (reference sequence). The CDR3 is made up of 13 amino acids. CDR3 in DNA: TGTGCCTGGAGTCCTACGGGAGTCTATGGCTACACCTTC. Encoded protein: CAWSPTGVYGYTF.

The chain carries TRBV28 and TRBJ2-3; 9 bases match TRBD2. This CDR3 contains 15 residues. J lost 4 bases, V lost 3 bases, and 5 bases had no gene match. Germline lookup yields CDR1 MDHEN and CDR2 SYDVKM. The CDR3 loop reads CASSLLAGFPDTQYF. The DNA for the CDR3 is TGTGCCAGCAGTTTGCTAGCGGGATTTCCAGATACGCAGTATTTT.

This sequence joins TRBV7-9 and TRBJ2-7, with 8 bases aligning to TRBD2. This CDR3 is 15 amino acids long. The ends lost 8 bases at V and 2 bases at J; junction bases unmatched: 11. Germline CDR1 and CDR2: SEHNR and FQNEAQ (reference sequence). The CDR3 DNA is TGTGCCAGCGGCCCGCCGGGACTAGTGGCCTACGAGCAGTACTTC. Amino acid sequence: CASGPPGLVAYEQYF.

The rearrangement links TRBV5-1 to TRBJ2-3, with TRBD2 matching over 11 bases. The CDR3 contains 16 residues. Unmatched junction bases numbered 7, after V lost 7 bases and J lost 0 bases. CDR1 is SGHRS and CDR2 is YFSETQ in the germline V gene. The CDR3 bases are TGCGCCAGCCCCTTTAGGACTAGCGGGAGCACAGATACGCAGTATTTT. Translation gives CASPFRTSGSTDTQYF.

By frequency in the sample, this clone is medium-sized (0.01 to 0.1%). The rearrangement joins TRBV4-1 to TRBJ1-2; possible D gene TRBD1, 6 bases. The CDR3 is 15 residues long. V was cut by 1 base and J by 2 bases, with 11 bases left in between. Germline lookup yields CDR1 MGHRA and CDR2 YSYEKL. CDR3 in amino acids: CASSQVVQGNYGYTF. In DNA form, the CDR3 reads TGCGCCAGCAGCCAAGTGGTGCAGGGGAACTATGGCTACACCTTC.

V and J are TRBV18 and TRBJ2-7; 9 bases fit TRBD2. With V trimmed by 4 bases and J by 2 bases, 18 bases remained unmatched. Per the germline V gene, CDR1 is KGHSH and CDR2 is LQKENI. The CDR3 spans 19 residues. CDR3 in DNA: TGTGCCAGCTCACACAACGATCTAGGTTTAGCGGGAGAGACCTACGAGCAGTACTTC. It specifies CASSHNDLGLAGETYEQYF.

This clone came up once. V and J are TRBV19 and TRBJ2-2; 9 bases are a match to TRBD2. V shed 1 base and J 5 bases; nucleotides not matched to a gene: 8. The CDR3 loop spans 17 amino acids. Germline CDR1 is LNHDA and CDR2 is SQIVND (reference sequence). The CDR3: CASSIALAGGRTGELFF. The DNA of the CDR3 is TGTGCCAGTAGTATAGCCCTGGCGGGGGGGCGTACCGGGGAGCTGTTTTTT.

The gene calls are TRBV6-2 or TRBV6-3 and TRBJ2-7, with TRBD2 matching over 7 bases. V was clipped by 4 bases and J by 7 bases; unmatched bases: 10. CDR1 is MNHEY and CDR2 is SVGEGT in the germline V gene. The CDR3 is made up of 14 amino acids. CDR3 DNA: TGTGCCAGCAGTTCCCATAGCGGGCCAGGGGAGCAGTACGTC. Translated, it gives CASSSHSGPGEQYV.

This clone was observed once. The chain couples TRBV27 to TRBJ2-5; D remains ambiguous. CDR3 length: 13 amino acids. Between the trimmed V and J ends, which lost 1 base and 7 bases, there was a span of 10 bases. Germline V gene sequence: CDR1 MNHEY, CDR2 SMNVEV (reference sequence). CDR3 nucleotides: TGTGCCAGCAGTTTATACTTATCTGGGACCCAGTACTTC. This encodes CASSLYLSGTQYF.

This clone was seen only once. The CDR3 spells CASIWRGNYGYTF. CDR3 nucleotides: TGTGCCAGCATCTGGCGCGGGAACTATGGCTACACCTTC. The chain combines TRBV2 with TRBJ1-2; D not resolved. This CDR3 contains 13 residues. Germline V gene data show CDR1 as SNHLY and CDR2 as FYNNEI. V dropped 7 bases and J dropped 2 bases, with 11 bases sitting between them.

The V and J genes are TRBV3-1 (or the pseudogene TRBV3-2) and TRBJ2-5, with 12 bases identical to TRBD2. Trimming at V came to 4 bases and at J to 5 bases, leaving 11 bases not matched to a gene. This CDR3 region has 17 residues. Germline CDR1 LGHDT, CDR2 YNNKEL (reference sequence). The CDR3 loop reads CASSPRVSSGREETQYF. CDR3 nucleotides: TGTGCCAGCAGCCCGAGAGTATCTAGCGGGAGGGAGGAGACCCAGTACTTC.

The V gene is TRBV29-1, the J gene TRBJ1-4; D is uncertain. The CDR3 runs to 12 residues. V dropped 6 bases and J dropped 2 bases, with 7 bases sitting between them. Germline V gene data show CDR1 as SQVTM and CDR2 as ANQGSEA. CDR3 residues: CSVASTNEKLFF. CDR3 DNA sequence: TGCAGCGTCGCGAGTACTAATGAAAAACTGTTTTTT.